Listed here are 15 T cell receptor beta chains from one sample, sequenced in a study of T cell clusters in autoimmune cytopenias. TRB rearrangements were amplified by touch-down multiplex PCR with mixed TRB-A/B primers. TCRdb derives one entry per CDR3 protein from the multiplex PCR reads, leaving out DNA. This sample contains about 6,100 distinct CDR3 sequences. Each sample's input was roughly 230 ng genomic DNA, some 38,000 genome equivalents. This sample also belongs to another study, concerning T cell repertoires in aging, cancer and after chemotherapy.

The specimen sequenced was peripheral blood. These receptors originate from a human donor in good health.

Measured by frequency, this clonotype is medium-sized (0.01 to 0.1%). The chain recombines TRBV30 with TRBJ1-1; the D call from TCRdb, TRBD1, cannot be confirmed without DNA. CDR1 GTSNPN and CDR2 SVGIG come from the germline V gene (reference sequence). The CDR3 has 12 amino acids. CDR3 protein: CAWQTVNTEAFF.

This clonotype is medium-sized by frequency. The chain links TRBV7-2 to TRBJ1-3. From germline, CDR1 is SGHTA and CDR2 FQGNSA. The CDR3 consists of 12 residues. CDR3 residues: CASSSVRNTIYF.

This clonotype is medium-sized by frequency. The J gene is TRBJ1-2, the V gene TRBV5-6. CDR1 SGHDT and CDR2 YYEEEE come from the germline V gene. The CDR3 is made up of 15 amino acids. This CDR3 reads CASSSTGTAISGYTF.

This sequence joins TRBV7-2 and TRBJ2-7; TCRdb picks TRBD2, but there is no DNA to check that call. Per the germline V gene, CDR1 is SGHTA and CDR2 is FQGNSA. The CDR3 sequence is 16 residues long. The CDR3 loop reads CASSLSGSGGAHEQYF.

The CDR3: CASSPGGAGGVWGQYF. This chain connects TRBV5-4 to TRBJ2-3; no DNA is available, so the TRBD2 call from TCRdb remains unchecked. The CDR3 is made up of 16 amino acids. The germline CDR1 and CDR2 sequences are SGHNT and YYREEE (reference sequence).

This clonotype is called medium-sized based on its frequency. This rearrangement joins TRBV19 to TRBJ2-7; with no DNA, the TCRdb D assignment of TRBD2 cannot be verified. Germline V gives CDR1 LNHDA, CDR2 SQIVND (reference sequence). The CDR3 runs 16 residues. The CDR3 protein is CASRGRLAGGFYEQYF.

The rearrangement uses TRBV5-1 and TRBJ1-5; TCRdb's D gene call, TRBD1, goes unchecked for lack of DNA. The CDR3 covers 19 residues. Germline loops: CDR1 SGHRS, CDR2 YFSETQ. The chain's CDR3 is CASSLITGRERGSNQPQHF.

The genes are TRBV19 and TRBJ1-2; TCRdb returns TRBD1, unconfirmable since there is no DNA. In germline, CDR1 is LNHDA, CDR2 SQIVND (reference sequence). The CDR3 length is 15 residues. CDR3 loop: CASSMARDGNYGYTF.

This clonotype is classed as medium-sized (0.01 to 0.1%) by frequency. This chain uses TRBV19 with TRBJ1-4. Germline V gene sequence: CDR1 LNHDA, CDR2 SQIVND (reference sequence). This CDR3 contains 14 residues. The CDR3 sequence: CASHLGQDRAKLFF. The variable domain in full, completed from reference TRBV19 and TRBJ1-4, reads DGGITQSPKYLFRKEGQNVTLSCEQNLNHDAMYWYRQDPGQGLRLIYYSQIVNDFQKGDIAEGYSVSREKKESFPLTVTSAQKNPTAFYLCASHLGQDRAKLFFGSGTQLSVL.

This clonotype registers medium-sized by frequency. J is TRBJ2-1 and V is TRBV15; the D gene TCRdb calls, TRBD1, cannot be checked with no DNA. The CDR3 is 16 amino acids. The germline V gene has CDR1 LNHNV and CDR2 YYDKDF (reference sequence). The CDR3 loop is CATSRDRTGSYNEQFF.

This clonotype is medium-sized by frequency. The rearrangement links TRBV6-5 to TRBJ2-7. The CDR3 extends over 13 amino acids. Germline V gene lookup returns CDR1 MNHEY and CDR2 SVGAGI. CDR3 sequence: CASSSRGAYEQYF.

The V and J genes are TRBV7-9 and TRBJ1-3; TCRdb's D call of TRBD1 is untestable without DNA. The CDR3 has 14 amino acids. Germline V gene data show CDR1 as SEHNR and CDR2 as FQNEAQ (reference sequence). CDR3 sequence: CASSLKGSGNTIYF.

This clonotype ranks as medium-sized in terms of frequency. V and J are TRBV24-1 and TRBJ2-3; TCRdb outputs TRBD1, but without DNA this stays unchecked. This CDR3 is built from 16 residues. Germline CDR1 and CDR2: KGHDR and SFDVKD. CDR3 loop: CATSDVAGRGTDTQYF.

This clonotype shows up as medium-sized (0.01 to 0.1%) by frequency. The chain recombines TRBV12-3 or TRBV12-4 with TRBJ2-7; the D call of TRBD1 rests on TCRdb alone, since no DNA is present to check it. The CDR3 totals 14 residues. CDR3 in amino acids: CASTQGGGPYEQYF.

The chain joins TRBV19 to TRBJ2-3; checking the TCRdb D call of TRBD1 is not possible without DNA. The CDR3 length is 16 residues. The germline gives CDR1 LNHDA, CDR2 SQIVND (reference sequence). The CDR3 protein is CASSRRGQGQTDTQYF.